This T cell receptor beta chain was sequenced in a study of blood T cells in healthy people across ages. Overall study context: In model experiments, template switching was able to capture about one barcoded beta molecule for every two T cells that were present.

Study observations and caveats: For the donors, CMV status was unknown and possibly confounded expanded clonotype changes.

CDR3 length: 17 amino acids. V dropped 7 bases and J dropped 1; count of bases not matched to a gene: 12. Germline CDR1 SGDLS, CDR2 YYNGEE. The authors ran a second PCR of roughly 6 to 12 cycles using a sample-barcoded 5' primer and a J-beta primer mix. TCRdb re-derived calls from the 5' RACE reads in MiXCR, one entry per CDR3 protein. The sample consists of 2 million or so distinct CDR3 sequences, around 50% of them appearing once. This clonotype was observed a handful of times. Its antigen is unknown. The sequence was collected from a woman between 35 and 50 years old in good health. Sequencing was carried out using blood. This chain links TRBV9 with TRBJ2-1, with 9 bases that match TRBD2. The CDR3 region has the DNA TGTGCCAGCTCGAGCGGGGGGCAGAGTTGGTCCTACAATGAGCAGTTCTTC. Amino acid sequence: CASSSGGQSWSYNEQFF.